Below, one T cell receptor (beta chain) is given with its context. The antigen remains undetermined. This entry belongs to a study of shared clonotypes between healthy human individuals. Turning to the study itself: Donor ages ranged 18 to 49 years: a couple of women, a few men. Study outcomes and limitations: In general, naive subsets displayed greater estimated richness than memory subsets did.

There are 15 residues in the CDR3. CDR1 MDHEN and CDR2 SYDVKM come from the germline V gene. Trimming left V 4 bases short and J 1 base short, with 13 bases between. The authors distributed each subset's genomic DNA evenly over several immunoSEQ plates. The table came from immunoSEQ multiplex PCR; TCRdb's copy has only in-frame clones and leaves some out. The table has about 2.4 million clones, 93% seen once; the top ten hold more than 0.35%. The sequenced sample consisted of naive CD4+ T cells from PBMCs. Subset here: CD45RA+ positively selected. The origin of this receptor is a man between 18 and 35 years old in good health. Some clones in this sample may be carry-over from other donors' samples. The gene calls are TRBV28 and TRBJ1-2; D is undetermined. The DNA of the CDR3 is TGTGCCAGCAGTTACACCGACACAATTAACTATGGCTACACCTTC. It specifies CASSYTDTINYGYTF.